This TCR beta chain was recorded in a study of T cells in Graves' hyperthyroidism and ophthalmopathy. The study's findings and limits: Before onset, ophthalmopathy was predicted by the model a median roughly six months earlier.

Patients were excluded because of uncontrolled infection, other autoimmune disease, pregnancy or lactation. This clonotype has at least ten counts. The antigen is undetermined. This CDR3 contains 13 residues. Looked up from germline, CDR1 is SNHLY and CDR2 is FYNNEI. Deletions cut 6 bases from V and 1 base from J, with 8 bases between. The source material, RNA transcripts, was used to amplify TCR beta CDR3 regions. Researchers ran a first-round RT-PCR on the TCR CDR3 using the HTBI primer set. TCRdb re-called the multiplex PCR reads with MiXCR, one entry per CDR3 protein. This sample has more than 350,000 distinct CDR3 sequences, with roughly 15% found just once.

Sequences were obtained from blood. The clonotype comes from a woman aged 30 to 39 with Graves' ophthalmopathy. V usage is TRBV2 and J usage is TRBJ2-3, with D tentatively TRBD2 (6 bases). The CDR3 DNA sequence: TGTGCCAGCAGGCAGCGGGGCACAGATACGCAGTATTTT. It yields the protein CASRQRGTDTQYF.